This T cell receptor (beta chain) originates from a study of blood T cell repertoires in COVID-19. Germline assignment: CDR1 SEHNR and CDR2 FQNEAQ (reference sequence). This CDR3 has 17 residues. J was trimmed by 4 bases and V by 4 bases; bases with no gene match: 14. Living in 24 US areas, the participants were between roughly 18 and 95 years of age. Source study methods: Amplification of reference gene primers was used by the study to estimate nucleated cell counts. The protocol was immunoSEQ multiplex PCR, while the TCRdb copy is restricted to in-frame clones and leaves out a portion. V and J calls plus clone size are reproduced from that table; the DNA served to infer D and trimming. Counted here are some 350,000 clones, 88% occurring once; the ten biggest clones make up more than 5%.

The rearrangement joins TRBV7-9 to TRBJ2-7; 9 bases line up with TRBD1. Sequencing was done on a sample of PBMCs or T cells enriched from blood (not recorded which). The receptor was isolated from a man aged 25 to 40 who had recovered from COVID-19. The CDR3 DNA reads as TGTGCCAGCAGCTCACCAATCCCGGGACAGGGTGTTTACGAGCAGTACTTC. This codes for CASSSPIPGQGVYEQYF. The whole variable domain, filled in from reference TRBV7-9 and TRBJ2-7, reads DTGVSQNPRHKITKRGQNVTFRCDPISEHNRLYWYRQTLGQGPEFLTYFQNEAQLEKSRLLSDRFSAERPKGSFSTLEIQRTEQGDSAMYLCASSSPIPGQGVYEQYFGPGTRLTVT.